This T cell receptor beta chain was observed in a study of T cells after yellow fever vaccination. At the level of the study: Fractions with few cells were prepared using SMART-Seq v4 Ultra Low Input.

This clonotype was found a few times. Its antigen is undetermined. One entry per CDR3 protein results from TCRdb running MiXCR on the 5' RACE reads. Of about 510,000 distinct CDR3 sequences in the sample, around a fifth were seen once. General study findings and limits: Though weaker, the secondary response peaked faster, on day 5 versus 15. Clones that expanded after primary vaccination mostly reappeared after the booster (just over 95% CD4, approximately 87% CD8). One caveat is that FACS-sorted repertoires could contain abundant clonotypes contaminating from the bulk population.

Germline assignment: CDR1 SGHTA and CDR2 FQGTGA. CDR3 length: 16 residues. V was pared by 5 bases and J by 2 bases, with 13 bases between. Sequenced here: PBMCs, sampled around 3 weeks after the first yellow fever vaccination. This receptor was taken from a man aged 18-30 years who received the YFV17D yellow fever vaccine. This sequence joins TRBV7-3 and TRBJ2-6; TRBD1 is a possible D gene (5 bases). The chain's CDR3 is CASSPILGPGANVLTF. The CDR3 nucleotides are TGTGCCAGCAGCCCTATTTTGGGGCCTGGGGCCAACGTCCTGACTTTC.